This entry lists 13 T cell receptor beta chains sequenced from one sample in a study of Ad26.COV2.S vaccination and SARS-CoV-2 variants. Treatment specified: some 19 received Ad26.COV2.S at low or high dose, single or two shots; about 5 received placebo; per-sample allocation not given. Collection of samples fell on day 63 after the first vaccine or placebo injection. TCRdb keeps only in-frame clones here, not all; method: immunoSEQ multiplex PCR. The sample carries roughly 400,000 clones, around 90% recorded once. The input for sequencing was peripheral blood, taken in a trial of Ad26.COV2.S vaccine versus placebo. These receptors all come from a person aged 18-65 years who received the Ad26.COV2.S COVID-19 vaccine or a placebo.

The chain combines TRBV7-9 with TRBJ1-4; no definite D call. Trimming removed 5 bases from V and 8 bases from J, with 15 bases in between. Germline assignment: CDR1 SEHNR and CDR2 FQNEAQ (reference sequence). The CDR3 runs 14 residues. CDR3 protein: CASSPPSSWEKLFF. DNA for the CDR3: TGTGCCAGCAGCCCGCCATCAAGCTGGGAAAAACTGTTTTTT. Based on the CDR3 plus reference TRBV7-9 and TRBJ1-4, the full variable domain is DTGVSQNPRHKITKRGQNVTFRCDPISEHNRLYWYRQTLGQGPEFLTYFQNEAQLEKSRLLSDRFSAERPKGSFSTLEIQRTEQGDSAMYLCASSPPSSWEKLFFGSGTQLSVL.

The V and J genes are TRBV18 and TRBJ1-2; no reliable D call. The CDR3 is 13 residues long. The germline V gene encodes CDR1 KGHSH and CDR2 LQKENI. The ends were cut back, 0 bases at V and 5 bases at J, with 7 bases in the middle. CDR3 amino acids: CASSPPTLYGYTF. Here the CDR3 DNA reads TGTGCCAGCTCACCACCGACCTTATATGGCTACACCTTC.

This clone was seen a few times. The genes are TRBV6-2 or TRBV6-3 and TRBJ2-2, with D possibly matching TRBD2 (6 bases). The CDR3 is 14 residues long. Trimming took off 6 bases at V and 5 bases at J, with 13 bases between the two ends. CDR1 and CDR2 from the germline V gene are MNHEY and SVGEGT. CDR3 DNA sequence: TGTGCCAGCAGCCCAACTAGCTTAACCGGGGAGCTGTTTTTT. It codes for CASSPTSLTGELFF.

This clone was detected only once. The chain employs TRBV7-8 and TRBJ2-1, with D uncertain. The CDR3 totals 12 residues. CDR1 and CDR2 (germline): SGHVS, FQNEAQ. V was trimmed by 5 bases and J by 5 bases, leaving 7 bases between them. The CDR3, as DNA: TGTGCCAGCAGCCTTTACCACAATGAGCAGTTCTTC. This encodes CASSLYHNEQFF.

This chain links TRBV24-1 with TRBJ2-7, with D possibly being TRBD2 (5 bases). This CDR3 is 16 amino acids long. CDR1 is KGHDR and CDR2 is SFDVKD in the germline V gene. V lost 0 bases and J lost 4, with 15 bases in between. The CDR3 protein is CATSDLLGREAYEQYF. In DNA, the CDR3 is TGTGCCACCAGTGATTTGCTTGGACGGGAAGCTTACGAGCAGTACTTC.

This rearrangement joins TRBV3-1 (or the pseudogene TRBV3-2) to TRBJ2-7; TRBD1 or TRBD2 may be the D gene (6 bases each). The germline gives CDR1 LGHDT, CDR2 YNNKEL (reference sequence). V was trimmed by 2 bases and J by 5 bases, leaving 16 bases between them. The CDR3 totals 15 residues. The CDR3 sequence: CASSQPGWGADEQYF. The CDR3 coding sequence is TGTGCCAGCAGCCAACCGGGCTGGGGGGCCGACGAGCAGTACTTC.

The genes are TRBV24-1 and TRBJ1-4; perhaps TRBD1 as D (6 bases). The CDR3 length is 12 residues. Trimming removed 4 bases at V and 11 bases at J, with 10 bases between. CDR1 and CDR2 (germline): KGHDR, SFDVKD. The CDR3 here is CATSEEQGKLFF. CDR3 nucleotide sequence: TGTGCCACCAGTGAGGAGCAGGGGAAACTGTTTTTT.

This chain connects TRBV30 to TRBJ1-1, with unresolved D. This CDR3 contains 13 residues. With 1 base removed from V and 1 base from J, the gap between germline ends came to 7 bases. CDR1 is GTSNPN, CDR2 SVGIG, per germline (reference sequence). This CDR3 reads CAWSGTENTEAFF. Written as DNA, the CDR3 is TGTGCCTGGAGTGGGACGGAGAACACTGAAGCTTTCTTT.

The chain carries TRBV5-6 and TRBJ2-7, with unresolved D. This CDR3 has 16 residues. Germline-derived CDR1 and CDR2 are SGHDT and YYEEEE. The ends were cut back, 0 bases at V and 6 bases at J, with 19 bases in the middle. CDR3 nucleotide sequence: TGTGCCAGCAGCTTGGGAGCAGTCGGTTCATCGGTCGAGCAGTACTTC. This gives the protein CASSLGAVGSSVEQYF.

The chain recombines TRBV27 with TRBJ1-1; D is unclear. Germline lookup yields CDR1 MNHEY and CDR2 SMNVEV (reference sequence). V was cut by 3 bases and J by 2 bases, with 7 bases left in between. The CDR3 covers 13 residues. The CDR3 DNA follows: TGTGCCAGCAGTTTGTCCCCAAACACTGAAGCTTTCTTT. It is translated as CASSLSPNTEAFF.

The V and J genes are TRBV18 and TRBJ2-3; 9 bases agree with TRBD2. Losses at the gene ends were 4 bases for V and 5 bases for J; bases not matched to a gene: 4. The CDR3 is made up of 14 amino acids. CDR1 is KGHSH and CDR2 is LQKENI in the germline V gene. For the CDR3, the DNA is TGTGCCAGCTCACTAGCGGGAGTGGTAGATACGCAGTATTTT. Its protein product is CASSLAGVVDTQYF.

The chain has TRBV7-2 and TRBJ2-5; D unclear. In germline, CDR1 is SGHTA, CDR2 FQGNSA. The CDR3 extends over 17 amino acids. V gave up 1 base and J gave up 3 bases, with 18 bases separating them. CDR3 amino acids: CASSLDMRSGIEETQYF. CDR3 sequence (DNA): TGTGCCAGCAGCTTAGATATGAGGTCGGGTATCGAAGAGACCCAGTACTTC.

The chain uses TRBV7-2 and TRBJ2-2; 10 bases line up with TRBD1. This CDR3 is built from 15 residues. V shed 2 bases, J shed 5 bases, and the junction held 2 bases outside the gene matches. Looked up from germline, CDR1 is SGHTA and CDR2 is FQGNSA. Written as DNA, the CDR3 is TGTGCCAGCAGCTTACAGGGACAGGGGACCGGGGAGCTGTTTTTT. Its protein product is CASSLQGQGTGELFF.